This is a list of T cell receptor beta chains from one sample in a study of blood T cell repertoires in COVID-19. Using immunoSEQ multiplex PCR, the repertoire was profiled, and TCRdb retains in-frame clones only, with some absent. The sample records 250,000 or so clones, around nine tenths being singletons. Material for sequencing was peripheral blood. Source of these receptors: a man older than 75 with acute or convalescent COVID-19. CDR3s leave out the opening cysteine and the closing phenylalanine or tryptophan. Rows give clone size only sometimes, using once, few, many, or a class for an expanded clone.

abundance	v_gene	j_gene	CDR3aa
.	TRBV19	TRBJ1-2	ASSIGDRGSEFNGYT
.	TRBV7-9	TRBJ2-2	ASSYRVDTGELF
.	TRBV29-1	TRBJ1-1	SVEGENTEAF
.	TRBV4-2	TRBJ1-1	ASSLRTGGNPKWLTEAF
.	TRBV28	TRBJ2-7	ASSQGGTGKDEQY
.	TRBV4-3	TRBJ1-2	ASSQGTGNYGYT
.	TRBV5-1	TRBJ1-1	ASSPGQGGNTEAF
.	TRBV7-2	TRBJ2-3	ASSLLADITDTQY
.	TRBV5-6	TRBJ1-2	ASSLSLQGGGTYGYT
.	TRBV27	TRBJ2-7	ASRGDRNSYEQY
.	TRBV6-1	TRBJ2-7	ASSELRAYEQY
.	TRBV7-6	TRBJ1-1	ASSLAQGWGTEAF
.	TRBV19	TRBJ1-1	ASRGVDEAF
.	TRBV2	TRBJ1-5	ASSGQAGNQPQH
.	TRBV18	TRBJ1-2	ASSSQGDYGYT
.	TRBV3-1/TRBV3-2	TRBJ2-1	ASSVRRYERGGLNEQF
.	TRBV5-1	TRBJ2-3	ASSLAPRADRDTQY
.	TRBV28	TRBJ1-1	ASSPRPQGRRANTEAF
once	TRBV4-2	TRBJ1-2	ASSQDYRGLDGYT
.	TRBV6-5	TRBJ2-1	ASSYSVTGGF
.	TRBV2	TRBJ1-1	ASSWGEGLNTEAF
.	TRBV28	TRBJ2-7	ASRSGLFYEQY
.	TRBV20-1	TRBJ1-1	SASLGLDTEAF
.	TRBV18	TRBJ1-2	ASSPLGDRGSGYT
.	TRBV11-3	TRBJ2-1	ASSSGGLEPISYNEQF
.	TRBV3-1/TRBV3-2	TRBJ1-5	ASSQGRSNQPQH
.	TRBV6-2/TRBV6-3	TRBJ2-5	ASSLSSGRAEETQY
.	TRBV7-2	TRBJ1-2	ASSLPRGTNYGYT
.	TRBV27	TRBJ2-7	ASRAGTSGFYEQY
.	TRBV7-3	TRBJ2-7	ASSFPVRGLAGLYEQY
.	TRBV3-1/TRBV3-2	TRBJ2-5	ASSSHGGGETQY
.	TRBV6-1	TRBJ1-2	ASSEYPGGNYGYT
.	TRBV2	TRBJ2-1	ASSLRQGAYNEQF
.	TRBV5-1	TRBJ1-4	ASSPIQGASEKLF
.	TRBV5-1	TRBJ2-7	ASSLEAQGIHEQY
.	TRBV6-6	TRBJ1-4	ASSYSIVTTNEKLF
.	TRBV4-3	TRBJ2-3	ASSLRTSGEPTDTQY
.	TRBV4-1	TRBJ1-2	ASSQVWERGYT
.	TRBV9	TRBJ1-2	ASSVVPGSPPNYGYT
few	TRBV7-9	TRBJ2-7	ASSLELTGYEQY
.	TRBV5-1	TRBJ1-2	ASSLARQGANYGYT
.	TRBV20-1	TRBJ1-3	SASGTGRRNTIY
.	TRBV11-3	TRBJ2-2	ASRVRLQGRNTGELF
.	TRBV15	TRBJ2-3	ATSGRTSGGNTDTQY
.	TRBV28	TRBJ2-7	ASSKRQGTYEQY
.	TRBV6-6	TRBJ1-2	ASSSTGGVYGYT
.	TRBV28	TRBJ2-1	ASSFGGINEQF
.	TRBV18	TRBJ2-7	ASSPLDSGINEQY
once	TRBV6-5	TRBJ1-1	ASGGQGNTEAF
.	TRBV5-1	TRBJ1-2	ASSLVGGSGYT
once	TRBV3-1/TRBV3-2	TRBJ2-3	ASSPGGADTQY
.	TRBV28	TRBJ2-7	ASSLTRTEQY
.	TRBV7-2	TRBJ2-5	ASSPRQELY
.	TRBV18	TRBJ1-1	ASSPSGGLNTEAF
.	TRBV6-6	TRBJ2-7	ASSSPSGRANYEQY